This T cell receptor (beta chain) was documented in a study of beta chain features in type 1 diabetes. Expressed TCRB transcripts were sequenced because the isolated RNA had all been reverse transcribed beforehand. Method: immunoSEQ multiplex PCR; TCRdb's copy keeps in-frame clones and lacks some. The table has 250,000 to 300,000 clones, 24% seen once. General study points: In the patient group, naive, central memory and Treg TCRB repertoires seemed more alike than in the healthy donor group. Within each of all four CD4+ subsets, Type 1 diabetes patients had TCRB CDR3s that were moderately but significantly shorter.

Concerning this clone itself: Its cognate antigen is unknown.

The CDR3 has 14 amino acids. Germline trimming cut 2 bases from V and 8 bases from J; bases unmatched to any gene: 11. The germline V gene encodes CDR1 SQVTM and CDR2 ANQGSEA. Around 120 mL of blood, on average, came from one heparinised draw per donor. The sequenced sample was naive CD4+ T cells from blood. The chain carries TRBV29-1 and TRBJ1-2, with 7 bases matching TRBD1. This TCR was sampled from a woman in her twenties or thirties with type 1 diabetes. The CDR3 DNA is TGCAGCGTTGAATATGTAGGGGGCGGAAGAGGCTACACCTTC. Protein: CSVEYVGGGRGYTF.